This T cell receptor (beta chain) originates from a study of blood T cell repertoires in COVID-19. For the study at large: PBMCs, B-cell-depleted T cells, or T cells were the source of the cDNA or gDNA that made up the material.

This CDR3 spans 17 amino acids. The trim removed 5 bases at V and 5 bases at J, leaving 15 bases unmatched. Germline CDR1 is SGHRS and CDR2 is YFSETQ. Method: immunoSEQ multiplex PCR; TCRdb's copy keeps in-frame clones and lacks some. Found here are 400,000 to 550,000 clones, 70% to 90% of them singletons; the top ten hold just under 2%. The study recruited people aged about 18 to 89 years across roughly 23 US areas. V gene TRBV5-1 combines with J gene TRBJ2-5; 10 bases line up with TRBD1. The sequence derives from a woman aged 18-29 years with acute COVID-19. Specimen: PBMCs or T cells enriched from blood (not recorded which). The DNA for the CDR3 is TGCGCCAGCAGTCAAGCCGGGACAGGGGCGTACCCGGAGACCCAGTACTTC. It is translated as CASSQAGTGAYPETQYF.